The T cell receptor (beta chain) described here comes from a study of CD8 T cells in Susac syndrome (dated by TCRdb to about 2019). About the investigation overall: Whether CD8+ T cell activation and differentiation in Susac syndrome was antigen driven was tested using repertoire sequencing. CD8+ T cell repertoire clonality was compared between more than 9 healthy donors, approximately 14 Susac syndrome patients and 15 multiple sclerosis patients.

On this clonotype: Which antigen it targets is not known. Per-base quality was not reported, and no clone a single base away is much larger than it.

For CDR1 and CDR2, the germline V gene (reference sequence) lists SGHNT and YYREEE. Deletion took 2 bases off V and 0 bases off J, with a span of 12 bases between the germline ends. The CDR3 runs 16 amino acids, cysteine and phenylalanine included. CDR3 DNA is the only sequence kept; it has 48 bases, read in frame from the first base. General conclusions and limits of the study: The TCR sequencing and HLA analysis was acknowledged to have included a relatively small number of individuals.

Peripheral blood CD8+ and CD4+ T cells from healthy donors, Susac syndrome patients and multiple sclerosis patients were profiled using high-throughput TCR beta sequencing. The multiple sclerosis controls were treatment-naive patients whose relapsing-remitting disease, either stable or active, fulfilled the revised McDonald criteria. Bulk CD8+ and CD4+ T cells were purified magnetically by negative isolation, whereas CD8+ TEMRA cells were enriched by FACS. Blood was drawn into EDTA tubes, processed within 24 hours, and PBMCs were isolated by density gradient centrifugation. PBMCs destined for TCR sequencing were cryopreserved in liquid nitrogen and later thawed in a 37 °C water bath. The sorted or isolated CD4+, CD8+ and CD8+ TEMRA cells reached a purity of at least 90%. RNA was extracted using the RNeasy kit, and roughly 0.5 to 1 ug of the RNA was reverse transcribed with random hexamers. The immunoSEQ multiplex PCR assay, covering 54 Vbeta and 13 Jbeta segments, was used to amplify TCR beta CDR3 regions. Bias from PCR amplification was corrected by using a synthetic template baseline for primer optimization and for computational correction. In the original analysis: Reads were annotated to V, D and J genes according to IMGT and were analyzed with immunoSEQ Analyzer, with only productive sequences retained. Clonality was calculated as one minus the Shannon entropy normalized by log2 of the number of productive unique sequences. For each patient and control, public and private clones were evaluated among the 100 most prevalent clones. Susac-specific clones were defined as absent from healthy and MS cohorts, about 1,000 published viral clones and other ImmuneACCESS disease sequences. The public reads were reprocessed in TCRdb via fastp at Q25 and MiXCR, keeping in-frame beta chains. Each entry is one CDR3 protein sequence, shown with its most common DNA and genes. Here the V and J calls rest on TCRdb's processing, not on the authors' analysis. The sample contains around 220,000 distinct CDR3 sequences, approximately 90% of them found a single time. The ten largest account for roughly 0.15% of the sample.

Material: CD8+ T cells from PBMCs. Recombination linked TRBV5-4 to TRBJ2-1; the best D guess is TRBD1, with 6 bases matching. The receptor was isolated from a human donor with multiple sclerosis. The CDR3 here reads CASSLQHRDSYNEQFF. The DNA sequence is as follows: TGTGCCAGCAGCTTACAACACAGGGACTCCTACAATGAGCAGTTCTTC.